A selection of T cell receptor beta chains follows, all from one sample in a study of T-cell memory formation after mild COVID-19. MiXCR was run by TCRdb on the 5' RACE reads, yielding one entry per CDR3 protein. The sample gives around 370,000 distinct CDR3 sequences, under 25% of which show up once; around an eighth is in the top ten. What was sequenced was PBMCs or a T cell subset sorted from them (not recorded which). The receptors originated from an adult woman who had mild COVID-19 (a few samples of this study predate the infection). Cell type and time point are not known. Both conserved end residues are part of each CDR3. The order of the fields is D gene, J gene, V gene, clone size, CDR3 protein, CDR3 DNA. The D gene is left open where the match is weak. A row's size may be missing; if present it is once, few, many or a size class.

d_call: TRBD1
j_call: TRBJ2-3
v_call: TRBV7-9
clone_size: NA
cdr3_aa: CASSDPGTGFDTQYF
cdr3_nt: TGTGCCAGCAGCGACCCCGGGACAGGATTTGATACGCAGTATTTT

d_call: TRBD1
j_call: TRBJ2-5
v_call: TRBV7-9
clone_size: once
cdr3_aa: CASSPRDRIWETQYF
cdr3_nt: TGTGCCAGCAGCCCCCGGGACAGGATATGGGAGACCCAGTACTTC

d_call: TRBD2
j_call: TRBJ2-2
v_call: TRBV2
clone_size: few
cdr3_aa: CASSHSGADTGELFF
cdr3_nt: TGTGCCAGCAGTCATAGCGGGGCTGACACCGGGGAGCTGTTTTTT

d_call: TRBD1
j_call: TRBJ1-2
v_call: TRBV30
clone_size: NA
cdr3_aa: CAWSPQGDGYTF
cdr3_nt: TGTGCCTGGAGCCCACAGGGGGATGGCTACACCTTC

d_call: NA
j_call: TRBJ2-2
v_call: TRBV7-3
clone_size: few
cdr3_aa: CASSENGRHGGELFF
cdr3_nt: TGTGCCAGCAGCGAAAACGGGCGGCACGGCGGGGAGCTGTTTTTT

d_call: NA
j_call: TRBJ2-7
v_call: TRBV7-9
clone_size: NA
cdr3_aa: CASSLEGSGPTYEQYF
cdr3_nt: TGTGCCAGCAGCTTAGAAGGGTCGGGCCCTACCTACGAGCAGTACTTC

d_call: TRBD1
j_call: TRBJ2-7
v_call: TRBV6-6
clone_size: few
cdr3_aa: CASKGTEGTYEQYF
cdr3_nt: TGTGCCAGCAAAGGGACAGAGGGCACCTACGAGCAGTACTTC

d_call: NA
j_call: TRBJ1-6
v_call: TRBV3-1
clone_size: NA
cdr3_aa: CASSPQATGWPPLHF
cdr3_nt: TGTGCCAGCAGCCCTCAGGCTACAGGGTGGCCACCCCTCCACTTT

d_call: NA
j_call: TRBJ1-4
v_call: TRBV7-2
clone_size: many
cdr3_aa: CASSITGLQEKLFF
cdr3_nt: TGTGCCAGCAGCATAACAGGGTTACAGGAAAAACTGTTTTTT

d_call: NA
j_call: TRBJ2-5
v_call: TRBV30
clone_size: many
cdr3_aa: CAWGILQTQYF
cdr3_nt: TGTGCCTGGGGGATCCTACAGACCCAGTACTTC

d_call: TRBD1
j_call: TRBJ1-1
v_call: TRBV12-3/TRBV12-4
clone_size: NA
cdr3_aa: CASSQDRGLRNTEAFF
cdr3_nt: TGTGCCAGCAGCCAGGACAGGGGGCTAAGGAACACTGAAGCTTTCTTT

d_call: NA
j_call: TRBJ2-7
v_call: TRBV28
clone_size: few
cdr3_aa: CASSLFRGEQYF
cdr3_nt: TGTGCCAGCAGTTTATTTAGGGGCGAGCAGTACTTC

d_call: TRBD1
j_call: TRBJ2-1
v_call: TRBV24-1
clone_size: many
cdr3_aa: CATSPRDRDYNEQFF
cdr3_nt: TGTGCCACCAGCCCCCGGGACAGGGACTACAATGAGCAGTTCTTC

d_call: TRBD1
j_call: TRBJ2-7
v_call: TRBV25-1
clone_size: NA
cdr3_aa: CASRETGIASEQYF
cdr3_nt: TGTGCCAGCAGAGAGACAGGGATTGCGAGCGAGCAGTACTTC

d_call: NA
j_call: TRBJ1-1
v_call: TRBV20-1
clone_size: NA
cdr3_aa: CSSYLGNTEAFF
cdr3_nt: TGCAGCAGCTACCTTGGGAACACTGAAGCTTTCTTT

d_call: NA
j_call: TRBJ2-3
v_call: TRBV5-6
clone_size: NA
cdr3_aa: CASRYRQGRADTQYF
cdr3_nt: TGTGCCAGCAGATACCGACAGGGGAGGGCAGATACGCAGTATTTT

d_call: NA
j_call: TRBJ1-2
v_call: TRBV5-1
clone_size: few
cdr3_aa: CASSDQSDYGYTF
cdr3_nt: TGCGCCAGCAGCGACCAGAGCGACTATGGCTACACCTTC

d_call: NA
j_call: TRBJ1-1
v_call: TRBV7-3
clone_size: NA
cdr3_aa: CASSPQGRTQMNTEAFF
cdr3_nt: TGTGCCAGCAGCCCGCAAGGACGGACACAGATGAACACTGAAGCTTTCTTT

d_call: TRBD2
j_call: TRBJ2-3
v_call: TRBV14
clone_size: NA
cdr3_aa: CASSQVTSEHIWSDTQYF
cdr3_nt: TGTGCCAGCAGCCAAGTTACTAGCGAACATATTTGGTCAGATACGCAGTATTTT

d_call: NA
j_call: TRBJ2-3
v_call: TRBV7-9
clone_size: NA
cdr3_aa: CASSLDDAGRTDTQYF
cdr3_nt: TGTGCCAGCAGCTTAGATGATGCGGGAAGAACAGATACGCAGTATTTT

d_call: TRBD1
j_call: TRBJ1-2
v_call: TRBV7-8
clone_size: few
cdr3_aa: CASSLGGTGPYGYTF
cdr3_nt: TGTGCCAGCAGCTTAGGCGGGACAGGTCCTTATGGCTACACCTTC

d_call: NA
j_call: TRBJ1-2
v_call: TRBV4-3
clone_size: NA
cdr3_aa: CASSQDVTVYGYTF
cdr3_nt: TGCGCCAGCAGCCAAGATGTCACGGTTTATGGCTACACCTTC